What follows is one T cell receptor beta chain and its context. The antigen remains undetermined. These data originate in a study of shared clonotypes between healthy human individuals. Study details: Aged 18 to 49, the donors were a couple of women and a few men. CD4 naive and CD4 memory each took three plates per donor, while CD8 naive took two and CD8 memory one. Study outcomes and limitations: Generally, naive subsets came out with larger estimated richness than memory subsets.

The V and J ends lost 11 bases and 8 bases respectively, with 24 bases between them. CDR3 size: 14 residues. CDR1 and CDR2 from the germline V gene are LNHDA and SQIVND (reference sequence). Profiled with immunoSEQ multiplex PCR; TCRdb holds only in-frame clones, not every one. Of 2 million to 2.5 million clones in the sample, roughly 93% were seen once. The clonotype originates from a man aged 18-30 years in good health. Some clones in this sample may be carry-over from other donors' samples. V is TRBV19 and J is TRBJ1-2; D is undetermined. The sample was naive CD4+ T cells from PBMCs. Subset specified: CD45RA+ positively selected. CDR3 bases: TGTGCCTCGACGTTCGTCGGGAAGTTGGAAGGCTACACCTTC. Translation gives CASTFVGKLEGYTF.